The 7 T cell receptor beta chains listed next were all sequenced from one sample in a study of early T cells in non-severe SARS-CoV-2 infection (dated by TCRdb to the early 2020s). The library was prepared using 5' RACE. The instrument given in TCRdb is NextSeq 500. In TCRdb, the public reads were trimmed at Q25 with fastp and aligned with MiXCR, with productive beta chains retained. CDR3 protein sequences are deduplicated, and each keeps its most common genes and DNA. This sample lists about 76,000 distinct CDR3 sequences; about a sixth were detected once. Clones ranked in the top ten supply 9.5% to 15% of the sample. Sequenced: whole blood. All receptors derive from an adult who was a healthcare worker with PCR-confirmed SARS-CoV-2 infection or an uninfected control (not recorded which).

This clonotype has more than one count but fewer than ten. This sequence joins TRBV10-3 and TRBJ2-7; maybe TRBD1 (7 bases). Trimming left V 0 bases short and J 2 bases short, with 14 bases between. The germline V gene encodes CDR1 ENHRY and CDR2 SYGVKD. The CDR3 is 16 amino acids. CDR3 sequence (DNA): TGTGCCATCAGTGAGTCTTTCCAGGGGGGCACCTACGAGCAGTACTTC. It is translated as CAISESFQGGTYEQYF.

Note on this clonotype: Its ends do not fully match the called genes, so a read error is possible. CDR3 protein: CASSLGQFATNEKLFF. As DNA, the CDR3 is TGCGCCAGCAGCTTGGGACAGTTTGCAACTAATGAAAAACTTTTTTTT. The chain combines TRBV5-1 with TRBJ1-4, with D maybe TRBD1 (5 bases). Germline loops: CDR1 SGHRS, CDR2 YFSETQ. CDR3 length: 16 residues.

In this sample, this clonotype turned up many times. The chain carries TRBV4-1 and TRBJ2-3; 11 nucleotides align to TRBD1. CDR3 length: 14 amino acids. Trimming removed 8 bases from V and 6 bases from J; junction bases left unmatched: 7. The germline gives CDR1 MGHRA, CDR2 YSYEKL. The CDR3 bases are TGCGCCAGCCGCCCGGGACAGGGGGTTGATACGCAGTATTTT. Its translation: CASRPGQGVDTQYF.

This clonotype was seen ten or more times. This chain links TRBV6-6 with TRBJ1-1; no reliable D call. The ends were cut back, 0 bases at V and 1 base at J, with 9 bases in the middle. Germline-derived CDR1 and CDR2 are MNHNY and SVGAGI (reference sequence). The CDR3 contains 15 residues. The DNA for the CDR3 is TGTGCCAGCAGTTACTCGGGCAGATCGAACACTGAAGCTTTCTTT. Its protein is CASSYSGRSNTEAFF.

This clonotype has only a few counts. J is TRBJ2-5 and V is TRBV28; tentative D call: TRBD2 (6 bases). The V gene lost 2 bases and the J gene lost 2 bases, with 12 bases spanning the gap. The CDR3 has 15 residues. From germline, CDR1 is MDHEN and CDR2 SYDVKM. The CDR3 DNA reads as TGTGCCAGCAGTTTAAGGTTCGGGGGACAAGAGACCCAGTACTTC. Its protein is CASSLRFGGQETQYF.

There are many counts of this clonotype. The rearrangement uses TRBV20-1 and TRBJ2-2; tentatively, D is TRBD2 (5 bases). The CDR3 is made up of 14 amino acids. V was trimmed by 4 bases and J by 3 bases, leaving 12 bases between them. Germline V gene data show CDR1 as DFQATT and CDR2 as SNEGSKA (reference sequence). The DNA of the CDR3 is TGCAGTGCTAAAAACCCGAGGGACACCGGGGAGCTGTTTTTT. Its translation is CSAKNPRDTGELFF.

The V and J genes are TRBV6-2 or TRBV6-3 and TRBJ2-7; TRBD1 matches 8 bases. Germline V CDR1 and CDR2: MNHEY, SVGEGT. Trimming took 6 bases from V and 2 from J; bases not matched to a gene: 9. The length of the CDR3 is 15 residues. In DNA form, the CDR3 reads TGTGCCAGCAGCTCTTCGGACAGGGTACCCTACGAGCAGTACTTC. It yields the protein CASSSSDRVPYEQYF.